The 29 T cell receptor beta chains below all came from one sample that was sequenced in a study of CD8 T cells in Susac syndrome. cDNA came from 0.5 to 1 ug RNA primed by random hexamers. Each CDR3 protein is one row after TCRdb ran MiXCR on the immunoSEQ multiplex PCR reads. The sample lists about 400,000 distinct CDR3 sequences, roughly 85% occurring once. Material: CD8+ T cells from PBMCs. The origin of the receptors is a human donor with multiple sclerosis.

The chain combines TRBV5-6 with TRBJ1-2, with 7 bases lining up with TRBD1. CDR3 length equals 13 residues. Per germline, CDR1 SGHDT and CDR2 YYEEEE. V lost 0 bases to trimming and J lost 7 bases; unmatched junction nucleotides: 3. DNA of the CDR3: TGTGCCAGCAGCTTGGCGGGACAGACTGGCTACACCTTC. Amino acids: CASSLAGQTGYTF.

CDR3: CASSLAEGGLGFDEQYF. The CDR3 bases are TGTGCCAGCAGTTTGGCTGAGGGCGGACTAGGTTTCGACGAGCAGTACTTC. The J gene is TRBJ2-7, the V gene TRBV27; TRBD2 matches 7 bases. V shed 3 bases and J 5 bases; nucleotides not matched to a gene: 16. CDR1 MNHEY and CDR2 SMNVEV come from the germline V gene (reference sequence). This CDR3 is built from 17 residues.

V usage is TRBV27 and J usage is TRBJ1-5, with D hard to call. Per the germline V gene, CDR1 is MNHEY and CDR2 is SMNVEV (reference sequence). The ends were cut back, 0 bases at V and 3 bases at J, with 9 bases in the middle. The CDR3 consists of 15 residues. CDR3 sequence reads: CASSLSSGLNQPQHF. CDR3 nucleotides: TGTGCCAGCAGTTTATCGAGTGGGCTCAATCAGCCCCAGCATTTT.

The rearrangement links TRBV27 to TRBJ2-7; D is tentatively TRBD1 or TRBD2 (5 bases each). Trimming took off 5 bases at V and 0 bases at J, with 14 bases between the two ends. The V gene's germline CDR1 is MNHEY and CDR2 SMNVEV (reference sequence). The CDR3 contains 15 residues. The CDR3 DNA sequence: TGTGCCAGCAGTCTACGAGTTGGGGGCTCCTACGAGCAGTACTTC. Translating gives CASSLRVGGSYEQYF.

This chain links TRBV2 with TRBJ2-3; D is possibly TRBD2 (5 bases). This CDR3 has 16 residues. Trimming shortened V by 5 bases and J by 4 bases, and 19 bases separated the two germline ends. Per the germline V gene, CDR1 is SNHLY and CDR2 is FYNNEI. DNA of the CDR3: TGTGCCAGCAGTACCGGGGTAGAGGGAGTTGCAGATACGCAGTATTTT. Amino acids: CASSTGVEGVADTQYF.

The CDR3 reads CASSFWTSGGAYTGELFF. The DNA for the CDR3 is TGTGCCAGCAGCTTTTGGACTAGCGGGGGGGCGTACACCGGGGAGCTGTTTTTT. The chain links TRBV11-2 to TRBJ2-2; 15 positions match TRBD2. Germline CDR1 SGHAT, CDR2 FQNNGV. The CDR3 length is 18 residues. With 3 bases clipped from V and 3 bases from J, the junction kept 5 bases outside the gene matches.

CDR3 bases: TGTGCCAGCAGCTTAGCGCCTAGCGGACCTTACAATGAGCAGTTCTTC. The encoded protein is CASSLAPSGPYNEQFF. J is TRBJ2-1 and V is TRBV7-9, with TRBD2 identical over 7 bases. V lost 0 bases to trimming and J lost 4 bases; unmatched junction nucleotides: 6. This CDR3 contains 16 residues. Germline CDR1 reads SEHNR; CDR2 reads FQNEAQ (reference sequence). The whole variable domain, remainder taken from reference TRBV7-9 and TRBJ2-1, is DTGVSQNPRHKITKRGQNVTFRCDPISEHNRLYWYRQTLGQGPEFLTYFQNEAQLEKSRLLSDRFSAERPKGSFSTLEIQRTEQGDSAMYLCASSLAPSGPYNEQFFGPGTRLTVL.

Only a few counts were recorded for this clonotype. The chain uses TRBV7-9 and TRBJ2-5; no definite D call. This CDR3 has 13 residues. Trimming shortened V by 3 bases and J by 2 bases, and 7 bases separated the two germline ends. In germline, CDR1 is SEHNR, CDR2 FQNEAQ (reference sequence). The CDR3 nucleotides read TGTGCCAGCAGCTTGCCTCTACAAGAGACCCAGTACTTC. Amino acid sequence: CASSLPLQETQYF.

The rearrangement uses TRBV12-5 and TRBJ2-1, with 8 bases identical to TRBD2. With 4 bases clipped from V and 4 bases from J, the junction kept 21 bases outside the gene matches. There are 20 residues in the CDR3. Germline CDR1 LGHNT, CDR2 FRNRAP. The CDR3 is CASGSLLHVPGLVPYNEQFF. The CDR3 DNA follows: TGTGCTAGTGGTTCCCTACTCCACGTGCCGGGACTAGTCCCATACAATGAGCAGTTCTTC. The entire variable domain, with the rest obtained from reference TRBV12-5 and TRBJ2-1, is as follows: DARVTQTPRHKVTEMGQEVTMRCQPILGHNTVFWYRQTMMQGLELLAYFRNRAPLDDSGMPKDRFSAEMPDATLATLKIQPSEPRDSAVYFCASGSLLHVPGLVPYNEQFFGPGTRLTVL.

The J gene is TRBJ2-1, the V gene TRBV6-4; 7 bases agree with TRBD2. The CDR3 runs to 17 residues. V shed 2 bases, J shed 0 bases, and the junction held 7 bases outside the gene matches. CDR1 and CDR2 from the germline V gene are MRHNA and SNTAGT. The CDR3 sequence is CASSDGRGGSSYNEQFF. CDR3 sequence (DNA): TGTGCCAGCAGTGACGGGCGCGGCGGGAGCTCCTACAATGAGCAGTTCTTC.

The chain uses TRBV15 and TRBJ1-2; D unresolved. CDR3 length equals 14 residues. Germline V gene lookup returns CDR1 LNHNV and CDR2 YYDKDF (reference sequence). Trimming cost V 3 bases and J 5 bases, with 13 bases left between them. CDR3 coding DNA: TGTGCCACCAGCAGTCCGGACGTTTGGTATGGCTACACCTTC. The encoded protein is CATSSPDVWYGYTF.

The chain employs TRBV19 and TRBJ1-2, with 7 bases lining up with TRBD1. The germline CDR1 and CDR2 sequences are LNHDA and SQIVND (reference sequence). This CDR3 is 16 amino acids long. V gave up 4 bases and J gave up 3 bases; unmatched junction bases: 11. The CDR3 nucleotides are TGTGCCAGTAGTAAGAATATGGGACAGAACTACTATGGCTACACCTTC. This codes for CASSKNMGQNYYGYTF.

The CDR3 sequence: CASMGGYHTVGNEQFF. DNA of the CDR3: TGTGCCAGCATGGGGGGCTACCACACGGTCGGCAATGAGCAGTTCTTC. The chain is built from TRBV3-1 and TRBJ2-1; D tentatively fits TRBD1 or TRBD2 (6 bases each). Germline V gives CDR1 LGHDT, CDR2 YNNKEL (reference sequence). Trimming took off 7 bases at V and 6 bases at J, with 22 bases between the two ends. The length of the CDR3 is 16 residues.

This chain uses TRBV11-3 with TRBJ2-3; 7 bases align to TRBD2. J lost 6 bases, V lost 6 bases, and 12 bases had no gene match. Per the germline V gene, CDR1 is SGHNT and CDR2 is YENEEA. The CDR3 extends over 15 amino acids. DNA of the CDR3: TGTGCCAGCAGAACGACTAGCCCGACAGTGGATACGCAGTATTTT. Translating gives CASRTTSPTVDTQYF.

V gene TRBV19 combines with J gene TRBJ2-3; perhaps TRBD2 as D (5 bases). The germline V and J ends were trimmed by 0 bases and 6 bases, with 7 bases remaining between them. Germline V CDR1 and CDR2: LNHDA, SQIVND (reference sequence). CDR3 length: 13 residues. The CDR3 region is CASSIEGADTQYF. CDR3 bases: TGTGCCAGTAGTATAGAGGGAGCGGATACGCAGTATTTT.

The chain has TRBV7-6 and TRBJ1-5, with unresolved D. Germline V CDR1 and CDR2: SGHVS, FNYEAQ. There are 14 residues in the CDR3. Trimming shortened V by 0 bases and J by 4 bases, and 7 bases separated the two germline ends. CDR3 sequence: CASSLAQSNQPQHF. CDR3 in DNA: TGTGCCAGCAGCTTAGCACAGAGTAATCAGCCCCAGCATTTT.

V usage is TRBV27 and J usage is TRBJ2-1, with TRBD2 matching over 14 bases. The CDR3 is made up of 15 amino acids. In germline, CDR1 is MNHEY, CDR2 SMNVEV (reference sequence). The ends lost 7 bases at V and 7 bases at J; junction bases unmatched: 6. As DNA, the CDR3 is TGTGCCAGCACTCTATGGACTAGCGGGAGGAATGAGCAGTTCTTC. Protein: CASTLWTSGRNEQFF.

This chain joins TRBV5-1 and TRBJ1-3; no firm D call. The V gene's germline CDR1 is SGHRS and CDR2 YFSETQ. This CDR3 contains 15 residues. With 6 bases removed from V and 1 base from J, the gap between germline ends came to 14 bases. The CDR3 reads CASTPDGNSGNTIYF. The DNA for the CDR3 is TGCGCCAGCACCCCGGACGGAAATTCTGGAAACACCATATATTTT.

CDR3 amino acids: CASSLYVGGDEQYF. The CDR3 bases are TGTGCCAGCAGTTTATATGTGGGGGGGGACGAGCAGTACTTC. The J gene is TRBJ2-7, the V gene TRBV27, with 7 bases matching TRBD2. V shed 1 base and J 5 bases; nucleotides not matched to a gene: 5. Germline lookup yields CDR1 MNHEY and CDR2 SMNVEV (reference sequence). This CDR3 is 14 amino acids long.

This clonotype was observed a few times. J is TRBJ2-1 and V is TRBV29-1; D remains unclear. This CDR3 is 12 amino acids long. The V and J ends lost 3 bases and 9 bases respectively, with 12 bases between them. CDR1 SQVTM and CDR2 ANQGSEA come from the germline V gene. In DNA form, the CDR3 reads TGCAGCGTTGAGGCGCGTTTCCGTGAGCAGTTCTTC. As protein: CSVEARFREQFF.

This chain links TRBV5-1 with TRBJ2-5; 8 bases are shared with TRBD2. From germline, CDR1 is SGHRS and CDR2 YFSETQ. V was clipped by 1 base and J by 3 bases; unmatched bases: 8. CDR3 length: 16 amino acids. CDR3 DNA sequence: TGCGCCAGCAGCTTGTTTCGGCGGGGGGAAAAAGAGACCCAGTACTTC. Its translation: CASSLFRRGEKETQYF. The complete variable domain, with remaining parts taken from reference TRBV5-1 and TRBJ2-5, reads KAGVTQTPRYLIKTRGQQVTLSCSPISGHRSVSWYQQTPGQGLQFLFEYFSETQRNKGNFPGRFSGRQFSNSRSEMNVSTLELGDSALYLCASSLFRRGEKETQYFGPGTRLLVL.

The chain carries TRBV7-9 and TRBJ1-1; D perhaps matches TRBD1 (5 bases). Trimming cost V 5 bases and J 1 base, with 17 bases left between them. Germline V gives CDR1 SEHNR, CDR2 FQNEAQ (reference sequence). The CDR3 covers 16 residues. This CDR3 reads CASSGGMGRKNTEAFF. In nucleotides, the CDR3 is TGTGCCAGCAGCGGAGGAATGGGACGGAAGAACACTGAAGCTTTCTTT.

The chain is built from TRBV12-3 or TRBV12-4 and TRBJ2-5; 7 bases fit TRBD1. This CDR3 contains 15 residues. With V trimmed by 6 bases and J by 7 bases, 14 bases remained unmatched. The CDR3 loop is CASSKYPDRLRTQYF. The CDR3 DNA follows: TGTGCCAGCAGCAAATACCCGGACAGGCTCCGGACCCAGTACTTC.

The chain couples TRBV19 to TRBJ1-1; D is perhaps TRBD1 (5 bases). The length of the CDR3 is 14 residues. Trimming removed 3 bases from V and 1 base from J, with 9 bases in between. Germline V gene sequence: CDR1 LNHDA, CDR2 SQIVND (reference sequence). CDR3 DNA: TGTGCCAGTAGTATTGAGAGGGGGAACACTGAAGCTTTCTTT. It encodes CASSIERGNTEAFF.

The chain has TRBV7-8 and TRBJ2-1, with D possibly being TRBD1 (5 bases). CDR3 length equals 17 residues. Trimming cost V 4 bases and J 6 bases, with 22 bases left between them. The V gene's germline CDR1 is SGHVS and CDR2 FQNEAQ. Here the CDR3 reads CASSYRWGITSGNEQFF. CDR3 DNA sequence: TGTGCCAGCAGCTACAGATGGGGCATCACATCAGGCAATGAGCAGTTCTTC.

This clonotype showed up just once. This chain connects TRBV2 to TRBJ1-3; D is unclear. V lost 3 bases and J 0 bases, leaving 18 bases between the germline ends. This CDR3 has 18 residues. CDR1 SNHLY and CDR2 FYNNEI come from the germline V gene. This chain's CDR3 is CASSEAHLEGPSGNTIYF. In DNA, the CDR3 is TGTGCCAGCAGTGAGGCCCACTTGGAGGGCCCCTCTGGAAACACCATATATTTT.

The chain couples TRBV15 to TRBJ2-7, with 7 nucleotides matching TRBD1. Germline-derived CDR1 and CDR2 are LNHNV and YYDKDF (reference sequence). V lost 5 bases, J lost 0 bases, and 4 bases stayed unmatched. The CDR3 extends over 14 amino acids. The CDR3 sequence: CATSDRTGSYEQYF. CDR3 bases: TGTGCCACCAGCGATCGGACAGGCTCCTACGAGCAGTACTTC.

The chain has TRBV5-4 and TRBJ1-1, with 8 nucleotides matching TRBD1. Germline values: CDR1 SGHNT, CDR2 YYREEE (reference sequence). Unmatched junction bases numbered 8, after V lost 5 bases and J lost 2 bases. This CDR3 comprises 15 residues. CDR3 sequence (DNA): TGTGCCAGCAGAAGACAGGGGTACGGAAACACTGAAGCTTTCTTT. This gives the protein CASRRQGYGNTEAFF.

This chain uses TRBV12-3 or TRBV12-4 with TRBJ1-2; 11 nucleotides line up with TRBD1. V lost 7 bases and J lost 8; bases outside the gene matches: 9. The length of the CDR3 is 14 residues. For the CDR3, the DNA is TGTGCCAGCACAGGGACAGGGGGATTGCGGGGCTACACCTTC. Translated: CASTGTGGLRGYTF.